This T cell receptor beta chain came from a study of cytomegalovirus exposure and HLA in healthy donors. Germline CDR1 and CDR2: KGHSH and LQKENI. The CDR3 has 12 residues. With 6 bases clipped from V and 6 bases from J, the junction kept 4 bases outside the gene matches. This clone was picked up one time. The PCR contained 60 Vbeta and 13 Jbeta primers. Generated by immunoSEQ multiplex PCR, the TCRdb table keeps only in-frame clones and is missing some. The top ten hold around 5.4% of the sample, which has 130,000 to 150,000 clones, roughly 80% seen once. The rearrangement links TRBV18 to TRBJ1-1; 7 bases align to TRBD1. The TCR comes from a man under 40 in good health and CMV-seropositive. The sample comprised PBMCs. In DNA form, the CDR3 reads TGTGCCAGCTCGGTCGACAGGGCTGAAGCTTTCTTT. Translation gives CASSVDRAEAFF.